Described below is a single T cell receptor (beta chain) sequence and its context. Its antigen is not known. This entry comes from a study of siplizumab effects on memory and regulatory T cells. The CDR3 covers 17 residues. Germline V lookup: CDR1 SGHDT, CDR2 YYEEEE. V lost 2 bases and J lost 0, with 16 bases in between. The method was immunoSEQ multiplex PCR; TCRdb's version includes in-frame clones alone and lacks a portion of them. The repertoire holds about 69,000 clones, with over 80% as singletons. Overall study findings and caveats: Siplizumab produced a significant drop in alloreactive sequences attributable to unstimulated CD4+ memory cells. Naive T cells seemed more diverse than memory cells; they also seemed major alloresponse contributors. Phenotypic classification as naive or memory proved unattainable for roughly 75-97% of proliferating CD4+ or CD8+ clones.

The source of this sequence is a human donor in good health. The sequenced material came from Tregs sorted from blood. The chain recombines TRBV5-6 with TRBJ2-3, with D possibly being TRBD2 (6 bases). CDR3 amino acids: CASSFLRGRRSTDTQYF. CDR3 coding DNA: TGTGCCAGCAGCTTCTTACGTGGGAGGCGTAGCACAGATACGCAGTATTTT.